These 2 T cell receptor beta chains came from one sample sequenced in a study of molecular identifiers for immune sequencing clone quantification. TCRdb reanalysed the PCR reads using MiXCR and keeps one entry per CDR3 protein. The sample lists nearly 55,000 distinct CDR3 sequences, approximately 40% occurring once. Sequencing was done on a sample of naive CD8+ T cells from blood, with Jurkat cell RNA spiked in. Regarding subset: FACS-sorted CD8+CD4-CCR7+CD45RA+ naive T cells. These receptor sequences come from a human donor in good health. Some libraries in this study had Jurkat cell RNA spiked in.

This clonotype was seen ten or more times. The rearrangement uses TRBV10-3 and TRBJ2-7; D remains ambiguous. Germline CDR1 and CDR2: ENHRY and SYGVKD. Between the trimmed V and J ends, which lost 3 bases and 3 bases, there was a span of 6 bases. The CDR3 spans 12 residues. The DNA for the CDR3 is TGTGCCATCAGTGACGTGGTCTACGAGCAGTACTTC. Translating it yields CAISDVVYEQYF.

The chain uses TRBV25-1 and TRBJ2-2; D unresolved. The CDR3 consists of 16 residues. Trimming cost V 2 bases and J 6 bases, with 16 bases left between them. In germline, CDR1 is MGHDK, CDR2 SYGVNS. The CDR3 coding sequence is TGTGCCAGCAGTGAACCCGGATCTAGGGTTTCCGGGGAGCTGTTTTTT. Its translation is CASSEPGSRVSGELFF.